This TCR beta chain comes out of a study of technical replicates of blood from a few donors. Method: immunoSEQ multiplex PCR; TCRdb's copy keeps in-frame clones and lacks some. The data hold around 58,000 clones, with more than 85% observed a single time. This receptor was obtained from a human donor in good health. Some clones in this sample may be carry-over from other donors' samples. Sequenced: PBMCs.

In DNA, the CDR3 is TGTGCCAGCAGCTTGTCGGGACTAGCGGGCACAGATACGCAGTATTTT. Translating gives CASSLSGLAGTDTQYF. This chain joins TRBV11-2 and TRBJ2-3; TRBD2 aligns across 11 bases. The CDR3 loop spans 16 amino acids. Germline V gene data show CDR1 as SGHAT and CDR2 as FQNNGV. With 3 bases clipped from V and 1 base from J, the junction kept 3 bases outside the gene matches.